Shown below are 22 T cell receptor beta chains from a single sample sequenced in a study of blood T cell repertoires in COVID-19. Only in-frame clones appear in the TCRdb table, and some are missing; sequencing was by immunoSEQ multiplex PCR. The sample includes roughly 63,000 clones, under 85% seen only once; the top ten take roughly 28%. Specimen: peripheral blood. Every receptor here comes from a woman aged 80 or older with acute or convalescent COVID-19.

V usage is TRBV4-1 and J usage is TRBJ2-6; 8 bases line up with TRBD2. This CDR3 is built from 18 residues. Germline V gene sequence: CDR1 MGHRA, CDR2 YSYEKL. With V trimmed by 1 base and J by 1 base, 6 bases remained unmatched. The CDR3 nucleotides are TGCGCCAGCAGCCAAGCGGGGGGGCTCAGATCTGGGGCCAACGTCCTGACTTTC. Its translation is CASSQAGGLRSGANVLTF.

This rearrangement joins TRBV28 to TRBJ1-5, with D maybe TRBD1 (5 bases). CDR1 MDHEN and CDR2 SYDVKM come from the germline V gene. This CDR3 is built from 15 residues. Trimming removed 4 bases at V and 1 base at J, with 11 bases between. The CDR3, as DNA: TGTGCCAGCAGTTCCCTCGGGGGGAGCAATCAGCCCCAGCATTTT. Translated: CASSSLGGSNQPQHF.

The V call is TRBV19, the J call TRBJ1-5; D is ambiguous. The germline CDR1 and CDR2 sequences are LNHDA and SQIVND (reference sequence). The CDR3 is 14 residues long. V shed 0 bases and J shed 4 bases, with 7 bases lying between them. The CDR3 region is CASSIDRGNQPQHF. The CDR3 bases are TGTGCCAGTAGTATAGACAGAGGGAATCAGCCCCAGCATTTT.

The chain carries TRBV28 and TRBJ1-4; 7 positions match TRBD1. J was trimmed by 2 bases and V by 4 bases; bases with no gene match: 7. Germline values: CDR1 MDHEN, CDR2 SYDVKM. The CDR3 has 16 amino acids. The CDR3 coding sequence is TGTGCCAGCAGTTCCCAGGGGGGATTTACTAATGAAAAACTGTTTTTT. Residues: CASSSQGGFTNEKLFF.

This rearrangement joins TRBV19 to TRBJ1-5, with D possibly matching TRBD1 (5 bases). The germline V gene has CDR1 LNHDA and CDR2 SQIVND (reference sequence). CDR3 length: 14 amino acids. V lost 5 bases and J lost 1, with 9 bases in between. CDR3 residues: CASSGRGSNQPQHF. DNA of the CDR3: TGTGCCAGTAGTGGGAGGGGAAGCAATCAGCCCCAGCATTTT.

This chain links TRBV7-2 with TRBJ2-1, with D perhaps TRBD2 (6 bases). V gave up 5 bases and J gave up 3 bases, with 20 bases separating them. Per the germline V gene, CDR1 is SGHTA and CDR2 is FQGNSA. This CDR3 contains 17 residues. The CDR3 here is CASSLYLLGRDYNEQFF. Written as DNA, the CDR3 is TGTGCCAGCAGCCTCTATCTACTAGGGCGGGACTACAATGAGCAGTTCTTC.

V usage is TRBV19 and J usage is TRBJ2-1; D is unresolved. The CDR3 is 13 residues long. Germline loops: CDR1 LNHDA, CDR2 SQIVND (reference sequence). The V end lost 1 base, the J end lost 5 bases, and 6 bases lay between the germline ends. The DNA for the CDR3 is TGTGCCAGTAGTATAGCCCTTAACAATGAGCAGTTCTTC. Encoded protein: CASSIALNNEQFF.

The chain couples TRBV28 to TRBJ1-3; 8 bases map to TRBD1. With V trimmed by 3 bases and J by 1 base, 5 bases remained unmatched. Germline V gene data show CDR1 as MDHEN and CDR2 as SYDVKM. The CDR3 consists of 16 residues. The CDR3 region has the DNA TGTGCCAGCAGTTTCGGGACAGGATATTCTGGAAACACCATATATTTT. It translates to CASSFGTGYSGNTIYF. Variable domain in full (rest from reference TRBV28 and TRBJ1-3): DVKVTQSSRYLVKRTGEKVFLECVQDMDHENMFWYRQDPGLGLRLIYFSYDVKMKEKGDIPEGYSVSREKKERFSLILESASTNQTSMYLCASSFGTGYSGNTIYFGEGSWLTVV.

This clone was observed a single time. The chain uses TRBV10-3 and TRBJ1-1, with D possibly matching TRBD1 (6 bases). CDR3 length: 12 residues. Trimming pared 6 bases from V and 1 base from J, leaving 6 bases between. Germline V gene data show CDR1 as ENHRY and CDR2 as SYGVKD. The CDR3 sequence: CAIRQGNTEAFF. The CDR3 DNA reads TGTGCCATCAGACAGGGGAACACTGAAGCTTTCTTT.

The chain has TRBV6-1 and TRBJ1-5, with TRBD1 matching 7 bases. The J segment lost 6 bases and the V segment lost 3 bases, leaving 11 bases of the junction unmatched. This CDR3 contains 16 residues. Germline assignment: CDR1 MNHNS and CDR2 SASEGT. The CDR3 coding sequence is TGTGCCAGCAGTGAGGGCTCCAGGGGGTCGGGTCAGCCCCAGCATTTT. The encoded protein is CASSEGSRGSGQPQHF.

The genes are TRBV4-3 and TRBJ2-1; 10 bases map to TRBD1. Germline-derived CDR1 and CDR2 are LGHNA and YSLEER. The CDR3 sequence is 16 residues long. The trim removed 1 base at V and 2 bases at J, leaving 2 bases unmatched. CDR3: CASSQAGTGAYNEQFF. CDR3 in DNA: TGCGCCAGCAGCCAAGCTGGGACAGGGGCCTACAATGAGCAGTTCTTC.

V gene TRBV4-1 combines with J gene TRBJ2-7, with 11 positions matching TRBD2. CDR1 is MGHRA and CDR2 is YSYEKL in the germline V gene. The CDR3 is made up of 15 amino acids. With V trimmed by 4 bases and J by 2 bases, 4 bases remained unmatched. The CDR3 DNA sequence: TGCGCCAGCAGCCTCGGGACTAGCGGAACCTACGAGCAGTACTTC. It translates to CASSLGTSGTYEQYF.

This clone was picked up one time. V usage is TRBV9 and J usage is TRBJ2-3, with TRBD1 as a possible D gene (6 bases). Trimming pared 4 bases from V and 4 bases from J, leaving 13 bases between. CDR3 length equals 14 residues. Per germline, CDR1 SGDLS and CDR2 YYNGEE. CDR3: CASSLRQGSDTQYF. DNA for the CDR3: TGTGCCAGCAGCCTTCGCCAGGGGTCAGATACGCAGTATTTT.

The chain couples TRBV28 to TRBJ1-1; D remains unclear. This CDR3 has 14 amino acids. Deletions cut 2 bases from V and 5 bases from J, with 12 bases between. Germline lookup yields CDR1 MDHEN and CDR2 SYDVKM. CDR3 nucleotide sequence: TGTGCCAGCAGTTTACCGTTGGGAGGAACTGAAGCTTTCTTT. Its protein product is CASSLPLGGTEAFF.

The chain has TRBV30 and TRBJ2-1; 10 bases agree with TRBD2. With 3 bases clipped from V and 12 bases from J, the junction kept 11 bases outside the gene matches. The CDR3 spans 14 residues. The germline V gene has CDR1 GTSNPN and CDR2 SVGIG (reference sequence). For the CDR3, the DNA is TGTGCCTGGAGCCCAGGAGCGGGAGGGCTTTGGCAGTTCTTC. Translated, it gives CAWSPGAGGLWQFF.

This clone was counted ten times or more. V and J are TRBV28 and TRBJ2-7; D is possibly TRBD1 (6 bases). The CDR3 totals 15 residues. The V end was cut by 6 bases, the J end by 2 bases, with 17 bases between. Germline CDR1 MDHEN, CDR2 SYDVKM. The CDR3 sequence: CASRSTGKSPYEQYF. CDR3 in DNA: TGTGCCAGCAGGTCTACAGGGAAGAGTCCCTACGAGCAGTACTTC.

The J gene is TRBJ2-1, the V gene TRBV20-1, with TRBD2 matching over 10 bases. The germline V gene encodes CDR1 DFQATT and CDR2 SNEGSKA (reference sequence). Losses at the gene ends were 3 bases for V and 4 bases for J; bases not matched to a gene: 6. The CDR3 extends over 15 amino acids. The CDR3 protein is CSASNGLAEYNEQFF. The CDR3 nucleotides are TGCAGTGCTAGTAACGGACTAGCGGAGTACAATGAGCAGTTCTTC.

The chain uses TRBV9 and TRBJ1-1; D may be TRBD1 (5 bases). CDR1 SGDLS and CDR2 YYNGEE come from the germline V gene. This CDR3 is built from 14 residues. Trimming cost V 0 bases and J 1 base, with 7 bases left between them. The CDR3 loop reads CASSVARANTEAFF. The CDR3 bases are TGTGCCAGCAGCGTAGCCAGGGCGAACACTGAAGCTTTCTTT.

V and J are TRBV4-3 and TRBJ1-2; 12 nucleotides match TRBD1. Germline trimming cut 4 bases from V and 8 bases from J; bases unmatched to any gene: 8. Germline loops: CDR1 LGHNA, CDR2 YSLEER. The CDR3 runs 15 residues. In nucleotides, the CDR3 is TGCGCCAGCAGCCGGGACAGGGGGCAAGCTGCAGGCTACACCTTC. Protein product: CASSRDRGQAAGYTF.

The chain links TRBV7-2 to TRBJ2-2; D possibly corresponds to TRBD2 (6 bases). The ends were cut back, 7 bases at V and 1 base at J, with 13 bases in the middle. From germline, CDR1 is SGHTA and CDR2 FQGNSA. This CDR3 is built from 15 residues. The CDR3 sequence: CASNPTSVNTGELFF. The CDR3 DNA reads TGTGCCAGCAACCCGACTAGTGTGAACACCGGGGAGCTGTTTTTT. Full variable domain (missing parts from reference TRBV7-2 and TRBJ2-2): GAGVSQSPSNKVTEKGKDVELRCDPISGHTALYWYRQSLGQGLEFLIYFQGNSAPDKSGLPSDRFSAERTGGSVSTLTIQRTQQEDSAVYLCASNPTSVNTGELFFGEGSRLTVL.

CDR3 sequence reads: CASSLAGQNEKLFF. The CDR3 nucleotides read TGCGCCAGCAGCTTGGCAGGACAGAATGAAAAACTGTTTTTT. The chain links TRBV5-1 to TRBJ1-4; TRBD1 is a possible D gene (6 bases). V was trimmed by 0 bases and J by 5 bases, leaving 8 bases between them. In germline, CDR1 is SGHRS, CDR2 YFSETQ. The CDR3 is 14 residues long. The complete variable domain, with remaining parts taken from reference TRBV5-1 and TRBJ1-4, reads KAGVTQTPRYLIKTRGQQVTLSCSPISGHRSVSWYQQTPGQGLQFLFEYFSETQRNKGNFPGRFSGRQFSNSRSEMNVSTLELGDSALYLCASSLAGQNEKLFFGSGTQLSVL.

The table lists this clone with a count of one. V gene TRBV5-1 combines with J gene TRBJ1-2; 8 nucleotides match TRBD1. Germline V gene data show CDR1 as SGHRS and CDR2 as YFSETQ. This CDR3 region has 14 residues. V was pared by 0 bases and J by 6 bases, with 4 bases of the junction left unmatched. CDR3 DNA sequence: TGCGCCAGCAGCTTGGGACAGGGGACGGATGGCTACACCTTC. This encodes CASSLGQGTDGYTF. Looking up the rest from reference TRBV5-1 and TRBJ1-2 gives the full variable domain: KAGVTQTPRYLIKTRGQQVTLSCSPISGHRSVSWYQQTPGQGLQFLFEYFSETQRNKGNFPGRFSGRQFSNSRSEMNVSTLELGDSALYLCASSLGQGTDGYTFGSGTRLTVV.